Below are 22 T cell receptor beta chains sequenced from a single sample in a study of T cells in Graves' hyperthyroidism and ophthalmopathy. There were TCR beta CDR3 regions amplified from RNA transcripts. A set of HTBI primers served as the primers for a first-round RT-PCR of the TCR CDR3. TCRdb re-derived calls from the multiplex PCR reads in MiXCR, one entry per CDR3 protein. The sample records nearly 750,000 distinct CDR3 sequences, roughly 32% being singletons. The sample consisted of blood. The receptors shown here come from a woman aged 40 to 50 with Graves' hyperthyroidism.

This clonotype was seen at least ten times. V gene TRBV10-3 combines with J gene TRBJ2-7, with 8 bases matching TRBD2. V trimming: 11 bases; J trimming: 3 bases; junction bases outside the gene matches: 12. In germline, CDR1 is ENHRY, CDR2 SYGVKD. This CDR3 comprises 14 residues. CDR3 sequence (DNA): TGTGCCCTGCGGGGGGAGGCCACCGACTACGAGCAGTACTTC. This encodes CALRGEATDYEQYF.

This clonotype turned up a few times. The chain combines TRBV14 with TRBJ1-1; D remains ambiguous. The CDR3 extends over 15 amino acids. Looked up from germline, CDR1 is SGHDN and CDR2 is FVKESK. Trimming removed 0 bases from V and 0 bases from J, with 8 bases in between. The CDR3: CASSQERSMNTEAFF. The CDR3 nucleotides read TGTGCCAGCAGCCAAGAACGATCCATGAACACTGAAGCTTTCTTT.

The table lists this clonotype with a few counts. V usage is TRBV14 and J usage is TRBJ2-5, with D possibly being TRBD1 (5 bases). Germline CDR1 SGHDN, CDR2 FVKESK. V was clipped by 1 base and J by 1 base, with 10 bases between them. CDR3 size: 15 residues. The CDR3 DNA reads as TGTGCCAGCAGCCAAGTTGGACACCTCCAAGAGACCCAGTACTTC. The encoded protein is CASSQVGHLQETQYF.

Concerning this clonotype: A much larger clone is a single base away; this may be a read error. The chain employs TRBV7-2 and TRBJ1-1; possibly TRBD1 for D (5 bases). CDR3 length: 14 residues. The germline V gene has CDR1 SGHTA and CDR2 FQGNSA. V lost 3 bases and J 10 bases, leaving 18 bases between the germline ends. This CDR3 reads CASSLAAGSVGAFF. DNA for the CDR3: TGTGCCAGCAGCTTGGCTGCAGGGAGCGTCGGAGCTTTCTTT.

In its sample, this clonotype was seen many times. This chain uses TRBV7-9 with TRBJ2-2; weak D call: TRBD1 (5 bases). V was cut by 4 bases and J by 12 bases, with 12 bases left in between. Germline V lookup: CDR1 SEHNR, CDR2 FQNEAQ (reference sequence). This CDR3 has 12 amino acids. The CDR3 coding sequence is TGTGCCAGCAGCTCCCAGGGCGGAAAGCTGTTTTTT. It is translated as CASSSQGGKLFF. Looking up the rest from reference TRBV7-9 and TRBJ2-2 gives the full variable domain: DTGVSQNPRHKITKRGQNVTFRCDPISEHNRLYWYRQTLGQGPEFLTYFQNEAQLEKSRLLSDRFSAERPKGSFSTLEIQRTEQGDSAMYLCASSSQGGKLFFGEGSRLTVL.

The chain is built from TRBV5-1 and TRBJ1-5; D is ambiguous. Deletions cut 4 bases from V and 4 bases from J, with 18 bases between. Germline V CDR1 and CDR2: SGHRS, YFSETQ. This CDR3 region has 16 residues. The CDR3 spells CASSPTLAGGNQPQHF. The CDR3, as DNA: TGCGCCAGCAGCCCTACTTTGGCGGGAGGAAATCAGCCCCAGCATTTT.

The chain carries TRBV4-1 and TRBJ1-6, with D hard to call. The germline CDR1 and CDR2 sequences are MGHRA and YSYEKL. The CDR3 spans 14 residues. Trimming stripped 1 base from V and 7 bases from J, with 8 bases between. The CDR3: CASSQGRGNSPLHF. CDR3 in DNA: TGCGCCAGCAGCCAAGGACGGGGAAATTCACCCCTCCACTTT.

V usage is TRBV6-1 and J usage is TRBJ2-7; D is undetermined. Germline V gene sequence: CDR1 MNHNS, CDR2 SASEGT. V was pared by 6 bases and J by 3 bases, with 9 bases between. This CDR3 has 12 residues. The CDR3 sequence: CASSFTDYEQYF. The CDR3 DNA sequence: TGTGCCAGCAGCTTCACAGACTACGAGCAGTACTTC.

The chain employs TRBV4-1 and TRBJ2-5; D gene uncertain. There are 14 residues in the CDR3. V gave up 2 bases and J gave up 0 bases, with 7 bases separating them. Germline CDR1 reads MGHRA; CDR2 reads YSYEKL. CDR3 sequence reads: CASSQYSHQETQYF. DNA of the CDR3: TGCGCCAGCAGCCAATACTCACACCAAGAGACCCAGTACTTC.

In the case of this clonotype: A junction boundary mismatches the germline segment, possibly from a read error. The chain carries TRBV7-9 and TRBJ1-2; perhaps TRBD1 as D (6 bases). Germline CDR1 reads SEHNR; CDR2 reads FQNEAQ (reference sequence). This CDR3 is 14 amino acids long. CDR3 amino acids: CASSPGASQGSYTF. CDR3 bases: TGCGCCAGCAGCCCCGGGGCGTCCCAGGGGAGCTACACCTTC.

This clonotype was seen repeatedly, ten times or more. The chain combines TRBV7-2 with TRBJ2-7, with TRBD2 matching over 9 bases. The CDR3 runs to 15 residues. The V gene's germline CDR1 is SGHTA and CDR2 FQGNSA. J gave up 2 bases and V 1 base, and 3 bases lay outside the gene matches. This CDR3 is CASSLGLAETYEQYF. The CDR3 DNA is TGTGCCAGCAGCTTAGGACTAGCGGAGACCTACGAGCAGTACTTC. The full variable domain, rest sourced from reference TRBV7-2 and TRBJ2-7, is GAGVSQSPSNKVTEKGKDVELRCDPISGHTALYWYRQSLGQGLEFLIYFQGNSAPDKSGLPSDRFSAERTGGSVSTLTIQRTQQEDSAVYLCASSLGLAETYEQYFGPGTRLTVT.

This clonotype was seen only a few times. The V and J genes are TRBV12-3 or TRBV12-4 and TRBJ1-5, with D unresolved. Between the trimmed V and J ends, which lost 4 bases and 9 bases, there was a span of 13 bases. This CDR3 region has 13 residues. The CDR3 coding sequence is TGTGCCAGCAGTTACTCCAATCCCACGCCCCAGCATTTT. Its translation is CASSYSNPTPQHF.

This clonotype has a count of ten or more. V gene TRBV7-2 combines with J gene TRBJ2-7, with 7 bases fitting TRBD2. The CDR3 is made up of 16 amino acids. The J segment lost 0 bases and the V segment lost 2 bases, leaving 7 bases of the junction unmatched. CDR1 is SGHTA and CDR2 is FQGNSA in the germline V gene. The CDR3 loop reads CASSLSWGGSSYEQYF. In DNA form, the CDR3 reads TGTGCCAGCAGCTTAAGTTGGGGGGGAAGCTCCTACGAGCAGTACTTC.

This clonotype occurred a few times. The J gene is TRBJ2-5, the V gene TRBV5-1; TRBD1 matches 11 bases. After removal of 3 bases from V and 7 bases from J, the junction contained 8 bases not matched to a gene. Germline loops: CDR1 SGHRS, CDR2 YFSETQ. There are 15 residues in the CDR3. CDR3 amino acids: CASSSRTGGVGTQYF. Here the CDR3 DNA reads TGCGCCAGCAGCTCCCGGACAGGGGGCGTGGGGACCCAGTACTTC.

V is TRBV20-1 and J is TRBJ2-7, with 12 positions matching TRBD1. Losses at the gene ends were 3 bases for V and 3 bases for J; bases not matched to a gene: 30. Germline assignment: CDR1 DFQATT and CDR2 SNEGSKA (reference sequence). The CDR3 is made up of 23 amino acids. Written as DNA, the CDR3 is TGCAGTGCTAGTCGGGCACCTGCGAGTACCGGGACAGGGGGCGAGCGGGCTTACTACGAGCAGTACTTC. Its protein is CSASRAPASTGTGGERAYYEQYF.

The V gene is TRBV7-9, the J gene TRBJ2-7, with 10 bases identical to TRBD1. The germline gives CDR1 SEHNR, CDR2 FQNEAQ (reference sequence). Trimming at V came to 6 bases and at J to 4 bases, leaving 12 bases not matched to a gene. This CDR3 comprises 16 residues. The CDR3 protein is CASSRSDRGNRYEQYF. In DNA, the CDR3 is TGTGCCAGCAGTAGATCGGACAGGGGGAATCGGTACGAGCAGTACTTC.

This clonotype showed up just a few times. The V call is TRBV2, the J call TRBJ2-2, with D possibly TRBD1 on 5 matching bases. Per the germline V gene, CDR1 is SNHLY and CDR2 is FYNNEI. The CDR3 runs 16 residues. V was shortened by 5 bases and J by 7 bases, with 20 bases between the two germline ends. For the CDR3, the DNA is TGTGCCAGCAGTTACTCCCTACTCAGGGTCGGCGGGGAGCTGTTTTTT. It encodes CASSYSLLRVGGELFF.

This clonotype has just a few counts. The CDR3 DNA reads as TGTGCCAGCAGCCCTAGCGGTGGGTTCGGCGGGGAGCTGTTTTTT. Translated: CASSPSGGFGGELFF. This chain links TRBV5-4 with TRBJ2-2; TRBD2 agrees at 7 bases. Trimming removed 4 bases from V and 7 bases from J; junction bases left unmatched: 10. The CDR3 has 15 amino acids. Germline-derived CDR1 and CDR2 are SGHNT and YYREEE (reference sequence).

The chain carries TRBV5-1 and TRBJ2-5; TRBD1 might be the D (6 bases). The germline V and J ends were trimmed by 3 bases and 1 base, with 13 bases remaining between them. The CDR3 runs 15 residues. The germline V gene has CDR1 SGHRS and CDR2 YFSETQ. The CDR3 DNA reads as TGCGCCAGCAGCTCCGCAGACAGGCGCCAAGAGACCCAGTACTTC. Amino acids: CASSSADRRQETQYF. Supplemented by reference TRBV5-1 and TRBJ2-5, the full variable domain reads KAGVTQTPRYLIKTRGQQVTLSCSPISGHRSVSWYQQTPGQGLQFLFEYFSETQRNKGNFPGRFSGRQFSNSRSEMNVSTLELGDSALYLCASSSADRRQETQYFGPGTRLLVL.

This clonotype was seen many times. CDR3 nucleotide sequence: TGTGCCAGCAGCCAAACAGGGGAAGAGACCCAGTACTTC. It encodes CASSQTGEETQYF. This chain links TRBV7-9 with TRBJ2-5; 7 positions match TRBD1. The CDR3 loop spans 13 amino acids. V was clipped by 5 bases and J by 3 bases; unmatched bases: 3. CDR1 is SEHNR and CDR2 is FQNEAQ in the germline V gene (reference sequence).

This clonotype was recorded at least ten times. V and J are TRBV10-3 and TRBJ2-7; 15 bases are shared with TRBD2. CDR1 ENHRY and CDR2 SYGVKD come from the germline V gene. The CDR3 loop spans 15 amino acids. Trimming cost V 4 bases and J 6 bases; bases outside gene matches: 4. CDR3 sequence (DNA): TGTGCCATCAGTGGGGGACTAGCGGGAGGCCCCGAGCAGTACTTC. It translates to CAISGGLAGGPEQYF.

The genes are TRBV5-1 and TRBJ2-2, with 10 bases identical to TRBD2. CDR1 is SGHRS and CDR2 is YFSETQ in the germline V gene. The CDR3 is made up of 16 amino acids. Trimming cost V 3 bases and J 4 bases; bases outside gene matches: 6. This chain's CDR3 is CASSSLAGDTTGELFF. CDR3 coding DNA: TGCGCCAGCAGCTCCCTAGCGGGAGACACCACCGGGGAGCTGTTTTTT.